The present TCR beta chain was sequenced within a study of blood T cell repertoires in COVID-19. Study-level background: COVID-19 samples collected from the United States, Italy and Spain covered acute and convalescent phases.

Which cohort a participant joined came from the clinical history participants gave. In Cohort 3, a recovered donor had either two negative PCRs, clearance, or symptom resolution. This CDR3 has 14 amino acids. In germline, CDR1 is MNHEY, CDR2 SVGEGT. Trimming removed 2 bases at V and 2 bases at J, with 10 bases between. TCRdb keeps only in-frame clones here, not all; method: immunoSEQ multiplex PCR. The table includes about 310,000 clones, approximately 89% detected once. The TCR was taken from a woman between 40 and 55 years old who had recovered from COVID-19. The sample consisted of PBMCs or T cells enriched from blood (not recorded which). This rearrangement joins TRBV6-2 or TRBV6-3 to TRBJ2-7; possible D gene TRBD1, 6 bases. The CDR3 DNA reads as TGTGCCAGCAGTTACCTCAGGGGACCCTACGAGCAGTACTTC. This encodes CASSYLRGPYEQYF.